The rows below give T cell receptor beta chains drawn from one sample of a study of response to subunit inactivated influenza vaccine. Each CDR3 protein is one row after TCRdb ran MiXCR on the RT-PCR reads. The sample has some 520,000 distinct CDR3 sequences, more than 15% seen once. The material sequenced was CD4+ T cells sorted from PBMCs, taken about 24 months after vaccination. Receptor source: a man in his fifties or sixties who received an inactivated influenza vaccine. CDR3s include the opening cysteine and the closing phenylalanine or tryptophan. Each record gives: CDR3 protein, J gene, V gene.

CDR3 protein: CASSLDQGQNEQYF
J gene: TRBJ2-7
V gene: TRBV5-5

CDR3 protein: CAARDSVQAFF
J gene: TRBJ1-1
V gene: TRBV10-3

CDR3 protein: CASSLDGQRNQPQHF
J gene: TRBJ1-5
V gene: TRBV5-1

CDR3 protein: CSGGHMNTEAFF
J gene: TRBJ1-1
V gene: TRBV29-1

CDR3 protein: CASNYRGYDEQYF
J gene: TRBJ2-7
V gene: TRBV12-3/TRBV12-4

CDR3 protein: CAISESRRGDTQYF
J gene: TRBJ2-3
V gene: TRBV10-3

CDR3 protein: CASRNAGGGNTIYF
J gene: TRBJ1-3
V gene: TRBV5-8

CDR3 protein: CASSPGRRSSGNTIYF
J gene: TRBJ1-3
V gene: TRBV7-9

CDR3 protein: CASGVHGRMETEAFF
J gene: TRBJ1-1
V gene: TRBV12-5

CDR3 protein: CSARYSNYGYTF
J gene: TRBJ1-2
V gene: TRBV20-1

CDR3 protein: CASSGSGRAGDTQYF
J gene: TRBJ2-3
V gene: TRBV18

CDR3 protein: CSASSGTGSGELFF
J gene: TRBJ2-2
V gene: TRBV20-1

CDR3 protein: CASRTYRVPYEQYF
J gene: TRBJ2-7
V gene: TRBV5-5

CDR3 protein: CAIGLGGEKLFF
J gene: TRBJ1-4
V gene: TRBV10-3

CDR3 protein: CASSPLRTYNEQFF
J gene: TRBJ2-1
V gene: TRBV7-8

CDR3 protein: CSFTGAETGELFF
J gene: TRBJ2-2
V gene: TRBV20-1

CDR3 protein: CASSLADSNQPQHF
J gene: TRBJ1-5
V gene: TRBV12-3/TRBV12-4

CDR3 protein: CASSEGGGSYNEQFF
J gene: TRBJ2-1
V gene: TRBV2

CDR3 protein: CASSARQGYGNTIYF
J gene: TRBJ1-3
V gene: TRBV9

CDR3 protein: CASSPGKVNEQFF
J gene: TRBJ2-1
V gene: TRBV4-3

CDR3 protein: CASRGTSPGYTF
J gene: TRBJ1-2
V gene: TRBV12-3/TRBV12-4

CDR3 protein: CSVGTGGRRNEQFF
J gene: TRBJ2-1
V gene: TRBV29-1